The clone carrying this T cell receptor beta chain came up many times. What it binds is not known. The data were taken from a study of metastatic and nonmetastatic thyroid tumors. The overall study: For malignant and benign thyroid patients, tumor or nodule tissue and blood were the sources whose repertoires were compared.

Until they underwent thyroid surgery, no patient had received any treatment. Germline V gene sequence: CDR1 DFQATT, CDR2 SNEGSKA (reference sequence). The CDR3 has 13 amino acids. J gave up 2 bases and V 3 bases, and 2 bases lay outside the gene matches. Study outcomes and limitations: Malignant tumors reportedly showed significantly higher TCR beta diversity than benign nodules in both blood and tumor.

In the original processing: What underpinned the distant-metastasis classifier for papillary thyroid cancer was the set of CDR3 differences across clinicopathological groups. MiXCR reprocessed the PCR reads for TCRdb. In this record, the V and J calls reflect TCRdb's handling and not the investigators' own analysis. The sample records some 34,000 clones, approximately 15% being singletons. V is TRBV20-1 and J is TRBJ2-5, with 8 bases that match TRBD2. The specimen was blood. The sequence was obtained from a female donor with papillary thyroid cancer or a benign thyroid nodule (not recorded which). Some clones in this sample may be carry-over from other donors' samples. CDR3 nucleotides: TGCAGTGCTAGGCCTAGCGGGCAAGAGACCCAGTACTTC. This codes for CSARPSGQETQYF.